These 2 T cell receptor beta chains were sequenced from one sample in a study of shared clonotypes between healthy human individuals. The naive CD8 subset, CD45RO-negative cells positively selected for CCR7, excluded terminally differentiated effector memory CD45RA+ cells. Only in-frame clones appear in the TCRdb table, and some are missing; sequencing was by immunoSEQ multiplex PCR. The sample includes about 2.1 million clones, around 93% of them seen just once. Sample: naive CD8+ T cells from PBMCs. These receptors all stem from a man younger than 35 in good health. Some clones in this sample may be carry-over from other donors' samples.

V usage is TRBV25-1 and J usage is TRBJ2-3; tentatively, D is TRBD2 (6 bases). This CDR3 is built from 16 residues. Germline assignment: CDR1 MGHDK and CDR2 SYGVNS. Trimming removed 3 bases from V and 4 bases from J, with 17 bases in between. CDR3: CASSDWGESQADTQYF. The CDR3 bases are TGTGCCAGCAGTGATTGGGGGGAAAGTCAGGCAGATACGCAGTATTTT. Full variable domain (rest looked up from reference TRBV25-1 and TRBJ2-3): EADIYQTPRYLVIGTGKKITLECSQTMGHDKMYWYQQDPGMELHLIHYSYGVNSTEKGDLSSESTVSRIRTEHFPLTLESARPSHTSQYLCASSDWGESQADTQYFGPGTRLTVL.

The J gene is TRBJ2-7, the V gene TRBV14; tentatively, D is TRBD2 (6 bases). The CDR3 runs to 17 residues. Germline CDR1 SGHDN, CDR2 FVKESK. Trimming left V 4 bases short and J 1 base short, with 20 bases between. The DNA of the CDR3 is TGTGCCAGCAGCCTAAGATCAAGCGGGCGGTCTTCCTACGAGCAGTACTTC. This encodes CASSLRSSGRSSYEQYF.